The source of this T cell receptor beta chain is a study of human T cells and chemical hapten exposure. Time point denoted: patch test 2, 6 weeks after DPC sensitization. The treatment: therapeutic diphenylcyclopropenone sensitization with weekly scalp DPC. General study results and limits: Alopecia in all donors means immunity may differ from healthy individuals.

Concerning this clonotype itself: What it recognizes is unknown. At one boundary the junction diverges from the germline segment, which might be a read error.

Germline V gives CDR1 SGHDN, CDR2 FVKESK. The CDR3 covers 15 residues. One entry per CDR3 protein, called by TCRdb with MiXCR from the RACE reads. The sample carries about 110,000 distinct CDR3 sequences, about a tenth recorded once. The rearrangement joins TRBV14 to TRBJ2-1; TRBD2 matches at 9 bases. Sequencing used whole blood, obtained in connection with sensitization to the hapten diphenylcyclopropenone (DPC). The receptor comes from a woman aged 40 to 50 with alopecia areata. Some clones in this sample may be carry-over from other donors' samples. CDR3 nucleotide sequence: TGTGCCAGCGGCCAACAGCGGGGGGCCTACAATGAGCAGTTCTTC. This translates into CASGQQRGAYNEQFF.